A selection of T cell receptor beta chains follows, all from one sample in a study of control samples from healthy donors and cancer patients. Profiled with immunoSEQ multiplex PCR; TCRdb holds only in-frame clones, not every one. The sample has about 250,000 clones; over 70% are singletons. Sequences were obtained from PBMCs. The receptors derive from a woman aged 55-70 years with lung cancer. Both conserved end residues are part of each CDR3. The D gene is left open where the match is weak.

d_gene: TRBD1; v_gene: TRBV11-2; j_gene: TRBJ1-4; CDR3aa: CASSSIRGSSEKLFF; CDR3nt: TGTGCCAGCAGCTCCATCAGGGGGAGTAGTGAAAAACTGTTTTTT
d_gene: .; v_gene: TRBV19; j_gene: TRBJ1-6; CDR3aa: CASSGSAGTNSPLHF; CDR3nt: TGTGCCAGTAGTGGTTCAGCAGGGACTAATTCACCCCTCCACTTT
d_gene: .; v_gene: TRBV4-2; j_gene: TRBJ2-1; CDR3aa: CASSQDGRQYEQFF; CDR3nt: TGTGCCAGCAGCCAAGATGGCAGGCAGTATGAGCAGTTCTTC
d_gene: .; v_gene: TRBV5-4; j_gene: TRBJ1-5; CDR3aa: CASSGGDQPQHF; CDR3nt: TGTGCCAGCAGCGGGGGGGATCAGCCCCAGCATTTT
d_gene: TRBD1; v_gene: TRBV11-2; j_gene: TRBJ1-1; CDR3aa: CASSPEGAGEVEAFF; CDR3nt: TGTGCCAGCAGCCCGGAGGGGGCAGGGGAAGTTGAAGCTTTCTTT
d_gene: TRBD1; v_gene: TRBV24-1; j_gene: TRBJ2-1; CDR3aa: CATSPRTGRDEQFF; CDR3nt: TGTGCCACCAGCCCCAGGACAGGGCGGGATGAGCAGTTCTTC
d_gene: .; v_gene: TRBV7-8; j_gene: TRBJ2-1; CDR3aa: CASSLDSYNEQFF; CDR3nt: TGTGCCAGCAGCTTAGACTCATACAATGAGCAGTTCTTC
d_gene: TRBD1; v_gene: TRBV9; j_gene: TRBJ2-1; CDR3aa: CASSAGQGSYNEQFF; CDR3nt: TGTGCCAGCAGCGCCGGACAGGGGTCCTACAATGAGCAGTTCTTC
d_gene: .; v_gene: TRBV25-1; j_gene: TRBJ1-4; CDR3aa: CASSDRGGGNEKLFF; CDR3nt: TGTGCCAGCAGTGATCGGGGTGGGGGTAATGAAAAACTGTTTTTT
d_gene: .; v_gene: TRBV12-3/TRBV12-4; j_gene: TRBJ2-1; CDR3aa: CASSLSGINEQFF; CDR3nt: TGTGCCAGCAGTTTATCGGGAATCAATGAGCAGTTCTTC